This TCR beta chain derives from a study of T cells after somatic rescue of genetic block. Profiled with immunoSEQ multiplex PCR; TCRdb holds only in-frame clones, not every one. The sample lists roughly 14,000 clones, approximately 72% occurring once. The CDR3 consists of 14 residues. Trimming pared 2 bases from V and 5 bases from J, leaving 13 bases between. Germline-derived CDR1 and CDR2 are KGHSH and LQKENI. The source material was peripheral blood mononuclear cells (PBMCs). The receptor was derived from a boy aged 10-17 years. The rearrangement links TRBV18 to TRBJ2-7; D is possibly TRBD1 (6 bases). CDR3 amino acids: CASSPGTGSDEQYF. The CDR3 bases are TGTGCCAGCTCACCAGGAACAGGGAGCGACGAGCAGTACTTC.